This T cell receptor (beta chain) was documented in a study of CD8 T cells in ankylosing spondylitis. Study-wide results and limits: Made up of about eight highly homologous variants, a TCR beta motif appeared characteristic of ankylosing spondylitis blood.

The CDR3 runs 13 residues. Looked up from germline, CDR1 is SGHRS and CDR2 is YFSETQ. Unmatched junction bases numbered 3, after V lost 2 bases and J lost 5 bases. Construction of TCR beta libraries was performed using quantitative 5'-RACE with molecular barcodes. From the 5' RACE reads, TCRdb called clonotypes with MiXCR, one entry per CDR3 protein. The sample comprises fewer than 400,000 distinct CDR3 sequences, 6.5% to 10% of which are singletons, and more than 14% rests with the top ten. This clonotype was counted ten times or more. The antigen is undetermined. The source is a male donor with ankylosing spondylitis. The rearrangement links TRBV5-1 to TRBJ2-7, with 8 bases lining up with TRBD1. Sequencing was performed on blood, either unsorted or a sorted T cell fraction (not recorded which). This CDR3 reads CASSFQGADEQYF. The CDR3 region has the DNA TGCGCCAGCAGCTTCCAGGGGGCCGACGAGCAGTACTTC.